Described below is a single T cell receptor beta chain sequence and its context. The table lists this clonotype with many counts. What this receptor recognizes is not known. The sample holds no much larger clone one base away, and base qualities are not on file. From the cysteine through the phenylalanine, the CDR3 covers 14 amino acids. The entry retains the CDR3 DNA only, 42 bases that are in frame from base 1. For CDR1 and CDR2, the germline V gene lists SGHAT and FQNNGV. V is trimmed back by 1 base and J by 3 bases, and the junction contains 3 bases that no gene match accounts for. Sequencer: Illumina HiSeq 1500. TCRdb cleaned the public reads at Q25 with fastp, built clones with MiXCR and kept in-frame beta chains. Entries are consolidated by CDR3 protein sequence, retaining the most common genes and DNA. Across this sample there are hundreds of thousands of distinct CDR3 sequences, with 11% seen only once. Roughly 10% of the sample is held by the ten biggest clonotypes.

These data belong to a study of T cell repertoires in cytomegalovirus infection (dated by TCRdb to between 2019 and 2020). Regarding the study in general: Donor HLA type was relevant to the analysis, as public TCR beta signatures indicated carriage of CMV infection together with the matching HLA type.

Points the paper makes about the study in general: Carriers of CMV infection plus the relevant HLA type were discriminated by the cumulative frequency of public TCR beta family members in the study cohort and in an independent roughly 340-donor cohort. The ex vivo response was dominated by HLA-C-restricted CMV-specific TCR beta clonotypes, which also provided the single most frequent clonotype in two of eight donors.

This sequence was found in a human donor in good health (CMV status not recorded). Some clones in this sample may be carry-over from other donors' samples. This receptor chain uses TRBV11-2 and TRBJ2-7; the junction holds 7 bases that match TRBD1. Sample: PBMCs. The DNA sequence follows: TGTGCCAGCAGCTTAGGACAGGGTGTCTACGAGCAGTACTTC. Translated, it reads CASSLGQGVYEQYF.